This T cell receptor beta chain was captured by sequencing in a study of cytomegalovirus exposure and HLA in healthy donors. Study-wide results and limits: Because they were indistinguishable, some V segments, including TRBV6-2 and TRBV6-3, were excluded.

The CDR3 is 14 amino acids. Between the trimmed V and J ends, which lost 4 bases and 1 base, there was a span of 8 bases. Germline V lookup: CDR1 MGHRA, CDR2 YSYEKL. Details on this clone: Its antigen remains unknown.

Primers for the PCR totalled 60 Vbeta and 13 Jbeta. This table comes from immunoSEQ multiplex PCR, and its TCRdb copy is limited to in-frame clones, with some not included. The sample includes some 150,000 clones, over 65% seen only once; the top ten take less than 0.9%. The origin of this receptor is a female donor in good health and CMV-seronegative. Sequencing was performed on PBMCs. The chain has TRBV4-1 and TRBJ1-5, with a possible D match to TRBD1 (6 bases). The CDR3 DNA follows: TGCGCCAGCAGCCTGGACAGCAGCAATCAGCCCCAGCATTTT. As protein: CASSLDSSNQPQHF.